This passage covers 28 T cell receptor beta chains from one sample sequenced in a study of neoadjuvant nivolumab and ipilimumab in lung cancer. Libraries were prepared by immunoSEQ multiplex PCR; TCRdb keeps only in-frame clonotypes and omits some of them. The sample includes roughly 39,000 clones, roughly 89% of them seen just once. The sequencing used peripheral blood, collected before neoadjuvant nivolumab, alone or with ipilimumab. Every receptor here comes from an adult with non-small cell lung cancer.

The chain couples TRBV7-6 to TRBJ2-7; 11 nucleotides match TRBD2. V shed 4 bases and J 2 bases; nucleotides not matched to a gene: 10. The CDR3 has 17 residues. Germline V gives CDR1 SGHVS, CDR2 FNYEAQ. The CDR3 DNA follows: TGTGCCAGCAGCTCCTCCGGGACTAGCGGTATCGCCTACGAGCAGTACTTC. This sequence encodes CASSSSGTSGIAYEQYF.

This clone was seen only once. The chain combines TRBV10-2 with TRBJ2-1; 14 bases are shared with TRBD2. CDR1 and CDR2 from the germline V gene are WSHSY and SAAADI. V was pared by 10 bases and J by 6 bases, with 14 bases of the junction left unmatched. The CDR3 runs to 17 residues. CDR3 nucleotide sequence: TGCGCCACCTTGGGACTAGCGGGAGTTGGTGTGGGCAATGAGCAGTTCTTC. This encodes CATLGLAGVGVGNEQFF.

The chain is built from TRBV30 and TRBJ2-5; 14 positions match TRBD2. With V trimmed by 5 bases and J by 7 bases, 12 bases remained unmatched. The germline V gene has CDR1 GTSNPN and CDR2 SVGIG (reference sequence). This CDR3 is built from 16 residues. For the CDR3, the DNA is TGTGCCTGGGAAGCCGGGACTAGCGGGAGAGGGGGGACCCAGTACTTC. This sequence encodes CAWEAGTSGRGGTQYF.

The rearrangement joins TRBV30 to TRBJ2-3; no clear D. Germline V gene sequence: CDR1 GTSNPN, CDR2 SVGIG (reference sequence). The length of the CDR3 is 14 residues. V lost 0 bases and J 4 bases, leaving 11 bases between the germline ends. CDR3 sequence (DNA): TGTGCCTGGAGTGTACTTCTAGGTTCAGATACGCAGTATTTT. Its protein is CAWSVLLGSDTQYF.

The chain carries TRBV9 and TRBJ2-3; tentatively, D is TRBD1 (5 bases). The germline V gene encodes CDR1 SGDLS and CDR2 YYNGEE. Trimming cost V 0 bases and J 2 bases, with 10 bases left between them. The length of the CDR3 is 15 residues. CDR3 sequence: CASSVEQGTTDTQYF. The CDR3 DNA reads TGTGCCAGCAGCGTAGAGCAGGGCACCACAGATACGCAGTATTTT.

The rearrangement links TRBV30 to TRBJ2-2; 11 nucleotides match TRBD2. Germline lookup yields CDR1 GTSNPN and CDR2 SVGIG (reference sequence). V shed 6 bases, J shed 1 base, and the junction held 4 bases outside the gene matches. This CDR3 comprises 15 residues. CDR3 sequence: CACNLAGGNTGELFF. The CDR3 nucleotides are TGTGCCTGTAATCTAGCGGGAGGGAACACCGGGGAGCTGTTTTTT.

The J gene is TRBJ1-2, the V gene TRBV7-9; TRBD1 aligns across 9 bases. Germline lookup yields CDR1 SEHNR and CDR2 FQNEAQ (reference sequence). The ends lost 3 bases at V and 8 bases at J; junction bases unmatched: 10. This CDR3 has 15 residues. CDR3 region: CASSLAGQGNRGYTF. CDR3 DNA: TGTGCCAGCAGCTTGGCGGGACAGGGCAATCGAGGCTACACCTTC. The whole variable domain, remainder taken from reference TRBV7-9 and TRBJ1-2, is DTGVSQNPRHKITKRGQNVTFRCDPISEHNRLYWYRQTLGQGPEFLTYFQNEAQLEKSRLLSDRFSAERPKGSFSTLEIQRTEQGDSAMYLCASSLAGQGNRGYTFGSGTRLTVV.

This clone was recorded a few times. As DNA, the CDR3 is TGCGCCAGCAGCCTCGAGTGGGACACTGAAGCTTTCTTT. Its protein product is CASSLEWDTEAFF. The rearrangement links TRBV4-1 to TRBJ1-1; unclear D gene. The V end was cut by 4 bases, the J end by 3 bases, with 9 bases between. CDR3 length: 13 residues. CDR1 and CDR2 (germline): MGHRA, YSYEKL.

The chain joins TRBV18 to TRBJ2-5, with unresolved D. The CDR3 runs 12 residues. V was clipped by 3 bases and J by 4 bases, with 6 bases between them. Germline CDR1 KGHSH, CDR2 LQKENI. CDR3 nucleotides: TGTGCCAGCTCACCCCAACGAGAGACCCAGTACTTC. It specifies CASSPQRETQYF.

CDR3 protein: CASEPSNYGYTF. Here the CDR3 DNA reads TGCGCCAGTGAACCGAGCAACTATGGCTACACCTTC. V is TRBV5-1 and J is TRBJ1-2; D is uncertain. The ends were cut back, 8 bases at V and 2 bases at J, with 10 bases in the middle. The CDR3 is 12 amino acids. Germline lookup yields CDR1 SGHRS and CDR2 YFSETQ.

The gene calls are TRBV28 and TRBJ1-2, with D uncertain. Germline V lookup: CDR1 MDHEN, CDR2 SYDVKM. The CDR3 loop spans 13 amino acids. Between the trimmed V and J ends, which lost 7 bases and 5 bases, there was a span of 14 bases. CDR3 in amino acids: CASMGSFFYGYTF. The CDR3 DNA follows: TGTGCCAGCATGGGCAGTTTTTTTTATGGCTACACCTTC.

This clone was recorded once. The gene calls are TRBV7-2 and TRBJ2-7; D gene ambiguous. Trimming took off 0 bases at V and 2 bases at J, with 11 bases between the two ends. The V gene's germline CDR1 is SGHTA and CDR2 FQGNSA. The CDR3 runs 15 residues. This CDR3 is CASSLAPENPYEQYF. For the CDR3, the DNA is TGTGCCAGCAGCTTAGCACCCGAAAACCCCTACGAGCAGTACTTC.

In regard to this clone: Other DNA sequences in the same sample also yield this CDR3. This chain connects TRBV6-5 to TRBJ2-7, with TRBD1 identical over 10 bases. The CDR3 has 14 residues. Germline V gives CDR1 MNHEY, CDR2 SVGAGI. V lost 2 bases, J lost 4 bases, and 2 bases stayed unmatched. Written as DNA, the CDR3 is TGTGCCAGCAGTTACGACAGGGGGCCTTACGAGCAGTACTTC. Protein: CASSYDRGPYEQYF.

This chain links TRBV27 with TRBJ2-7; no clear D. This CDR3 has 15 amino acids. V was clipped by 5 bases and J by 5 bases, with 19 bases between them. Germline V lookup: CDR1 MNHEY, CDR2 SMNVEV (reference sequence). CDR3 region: CASSPSFEAGDEQYF. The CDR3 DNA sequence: TGTGCCAGCAGTCCCTCCTTCGAGGCTGGGGACGAGCAGTACTTC.

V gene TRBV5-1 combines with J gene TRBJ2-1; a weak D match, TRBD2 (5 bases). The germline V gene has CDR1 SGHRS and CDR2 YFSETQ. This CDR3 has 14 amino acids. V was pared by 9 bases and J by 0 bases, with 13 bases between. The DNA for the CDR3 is TGCGCCACCCGAAGGGAGAGCTCCTACAATGAGCAGTTCTTC. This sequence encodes CATRRESSYNEQFF. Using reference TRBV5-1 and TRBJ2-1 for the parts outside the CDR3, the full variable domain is KAGVTQTPRYLIKTRGQQVTLSCSPISGHRSVSWYQQTPGQGLQFLFEYFSETQRNKGNFPGRFSGRQFSNSRSEMNVSTLELGDSALYLCATRRESSYNEQFFGPGTRLTVL.

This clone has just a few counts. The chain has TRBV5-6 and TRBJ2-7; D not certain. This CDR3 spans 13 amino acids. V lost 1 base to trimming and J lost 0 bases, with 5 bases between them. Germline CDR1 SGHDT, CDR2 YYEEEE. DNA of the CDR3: TGTGCCAGCAGCTTGACGTACTCCTACGAGCAGTACTTC. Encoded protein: CASSLTYSYEQYF.

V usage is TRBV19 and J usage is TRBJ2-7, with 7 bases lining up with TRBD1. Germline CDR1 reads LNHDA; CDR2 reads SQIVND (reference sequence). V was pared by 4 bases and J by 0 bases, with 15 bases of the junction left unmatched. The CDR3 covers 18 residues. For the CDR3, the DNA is TGTGCCAGTAGTAGAACCGGGACAGCAACGCAGAGCTCCTACGAGCAGTACTTC. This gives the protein CASSRTGTATQSSYEQYF.

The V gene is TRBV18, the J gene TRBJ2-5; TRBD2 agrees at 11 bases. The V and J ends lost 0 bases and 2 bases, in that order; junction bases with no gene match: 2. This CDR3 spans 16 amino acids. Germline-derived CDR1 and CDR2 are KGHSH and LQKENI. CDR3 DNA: TGTGCCAGCTCACCACCGCGACTAGCGGGGCAAGAGACCCAGTACTTC. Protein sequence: CASSPPRLAGQETQYF.

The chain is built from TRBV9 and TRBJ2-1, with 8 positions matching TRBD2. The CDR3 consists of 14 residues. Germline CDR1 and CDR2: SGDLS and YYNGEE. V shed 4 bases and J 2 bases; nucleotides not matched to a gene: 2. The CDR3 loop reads CASSPTSAYNEQFF. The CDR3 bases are TGTGCCAGCAGCCCGACTAGCGCCTACAATGAGCAGTTCTTC.

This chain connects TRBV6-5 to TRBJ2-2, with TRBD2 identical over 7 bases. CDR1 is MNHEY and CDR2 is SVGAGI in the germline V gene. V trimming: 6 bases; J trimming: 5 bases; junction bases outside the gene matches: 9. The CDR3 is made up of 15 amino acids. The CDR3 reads CASSHIVGGTGELFF. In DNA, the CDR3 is TGTGCCAGCAGCCACATCGTGGGAGGGACCGGGGAGCTGTTTTTT.

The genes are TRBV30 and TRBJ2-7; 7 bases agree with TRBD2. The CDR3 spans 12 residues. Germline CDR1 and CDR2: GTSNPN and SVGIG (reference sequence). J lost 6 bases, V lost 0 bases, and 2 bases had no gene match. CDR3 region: CAWSVGEGEQYF. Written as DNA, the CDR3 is TGTGCCTGGAGTGTAGGGGAGGGCGAGCAGTACTTC.

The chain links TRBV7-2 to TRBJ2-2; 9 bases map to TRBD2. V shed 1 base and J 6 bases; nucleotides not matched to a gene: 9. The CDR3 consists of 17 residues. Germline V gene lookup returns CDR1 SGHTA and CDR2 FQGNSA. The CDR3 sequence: CASSLVGREGLPGELFF. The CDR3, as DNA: TGTGCCAGCAGCTTAGTTGGGCGGGAGGGCCTACCCGGGGAGCTGTTTTTT.

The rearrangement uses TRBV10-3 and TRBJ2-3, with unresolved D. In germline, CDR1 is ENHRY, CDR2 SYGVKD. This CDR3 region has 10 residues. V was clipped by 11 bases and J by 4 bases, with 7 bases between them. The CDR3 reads CAVGSDTQYF. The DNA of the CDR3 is TGTGCCGTCGGCTCAGATACGCAGTATTTT.

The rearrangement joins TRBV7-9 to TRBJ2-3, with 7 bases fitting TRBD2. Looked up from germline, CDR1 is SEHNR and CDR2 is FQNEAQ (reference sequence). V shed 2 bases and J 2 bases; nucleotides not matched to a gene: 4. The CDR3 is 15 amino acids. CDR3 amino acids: CASSLKRGYTDTQYF. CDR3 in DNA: TGTGCCAGCAGCTTAAAGCGGGGCTACACAGATACGCAGTATTTT. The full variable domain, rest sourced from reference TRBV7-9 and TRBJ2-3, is DTGVSQNPRHKITKRGQNVTFRCDPISEHNRLYWYRQTLGQGPEFLTYFQNEAQLEKSRLLSDRFSAERPKGSFSTLEIQRTEQGDSAMYLCASSLKRGYTDTQYFGPGTRLTVL.

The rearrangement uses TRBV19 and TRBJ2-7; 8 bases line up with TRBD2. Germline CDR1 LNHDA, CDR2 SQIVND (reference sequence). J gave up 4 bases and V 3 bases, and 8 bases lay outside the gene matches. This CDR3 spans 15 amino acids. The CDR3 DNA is TGTGCCAGTAGTATGGGGAGCGGGAGTGTTTACGAGCAGTACTTC. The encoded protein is CASSMGSGSVYEQYF.

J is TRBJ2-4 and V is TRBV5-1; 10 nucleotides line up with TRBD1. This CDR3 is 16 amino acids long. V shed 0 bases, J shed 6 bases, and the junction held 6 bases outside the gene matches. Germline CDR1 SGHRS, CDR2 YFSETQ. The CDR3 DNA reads TGCGCCAGCAGCTTGGACGACAGGGGGCGCGGAAACATTCAGTACTTC. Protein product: CASSLDDRGRGNIQYF.

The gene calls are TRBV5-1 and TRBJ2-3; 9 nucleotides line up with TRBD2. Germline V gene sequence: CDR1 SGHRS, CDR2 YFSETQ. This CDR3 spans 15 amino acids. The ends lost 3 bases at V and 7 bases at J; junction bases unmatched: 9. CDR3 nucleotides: TGCGCCAGCAGCTCGATAGCGGGAGCGGTGCATACGCAGTATTTT. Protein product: CASSSIAGAVHTQYF.

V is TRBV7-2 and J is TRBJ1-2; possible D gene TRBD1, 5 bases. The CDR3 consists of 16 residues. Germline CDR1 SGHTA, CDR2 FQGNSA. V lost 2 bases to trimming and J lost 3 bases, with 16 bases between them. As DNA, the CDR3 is TGTGCCAGCAGCTTAAGCGTGAGGGCGGGGGACTATGGCTACACCTTC. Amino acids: CASSLSVRAGDYGYTF.